The TCR beta chain under discussion was sequenced for a study of T cells after yellow fever vaccination (dated by TCRdb to about 2019). Context from the whole study: Libraries from fractions with low cell numbers were prepared with the SMART-Seq v4 Ultra Low Input RNA kit. Bulk TCR alpha and beta repertoires were sequenced longitudinally to track T-cell clones before and after primary and booster YFV17D yellow fever vaccination. The cohort comprised two healthy male donors, one aged 18 to 30 and one aged 30 to 40 years. Blood was drawn at multiple timepoints before and after primary and secondary immunization, with bulk PBMC replicates and cell subsets isolated.

Overall study results and their limits: Most clones expanded after primary vaccination (roughly 96% of CD4 and roughly 88% of CD8) were re-detected after the booster, suggesting that broad memory maintenance occurred. Because the study included only two donors, the extent to which the findings can be generalized is limited. Compared with the primary T-cell response, the secondary T-cell response was weaker but faster, peaking on day 5 rather than day 15. A small fraction of clonotypes showed up in both the CD4 and CD8 compartments, probably as a result of convergent recombination. Computational filtering was needed because FACS-sorted repertoires could contain abundant contaminating clonotypes from the bulk population.

TCRdb records Illumina NovaSeq 6000 as the sequencer. Synthesis of TCR cDNA relied on 5'RACE template switching, a step that introduced a universal primer site along with unique molecular identifiers. Priming of cDNA synthesis was performed from both the TCR alpha and TCR beta constant segments. Libraries were amplified in two PCR steps, with sample barcodes and sequencing adapters added in the second step. Sequencing of libraries was done on Illumina HiSeq 2500 (2x100 bp) or NovaSeq (2x150 bp). The original pipeline was this. Reads were demultiplexed and collapsed into UMI consensus sequences with MIGEC, and V(D)J alignment was performed with MiXCR. Vaccine-responding clonotypes were identified with edgeR using replicate PBMC samples, with FDR below 0.01 and a log2 fold change above 5 up to day 15 being required. Each bulk clonotype was labeled CD4 or CD8 based on which sequenced repertoire, CD4 or CD8, contained the clonotype at higher abundance. The raw public reads went through TCRdb reprocessing: fastp at Q25, MiXCR clone calling, in-frame beta chains kept. Rows matching on CDR3 protein sequence are summarized as one entry with the most common DNA and genes. Clone size and V and J calls follow TCRdb, not the original study. Present in this sample are 200,000 to 250,000 distinct CDR3 sequences, around 3.1% of which were seen just once. Of the sample, 3.2% is held by the ten largest clones.

The treatment or condition label for this specimen denotes: live attenuated yellow fever vaccine strain. PBMCs were isolated from peripheral blood using a standard Ficoll-Paque protocol. Dynabeads CD4 and CD8 positive selection kits were used to isolate CD4 and CD8 T-cell fractions. RNA was extracted with TriZol from bulk PBMCs, CD4 and CD8 fractions, and dextramer-positive and dextramer-negative fractions. This clonotype was recorded a few times. Its antigen is unknown. Base-call qualities are not available, and no considerably larger clone is one nucleotide away. The source is a man aged 18 to 29 who received the YFV17D yellow fever vaccine. The source was CD4+ T cells sorted from PBMCs, collected 10 days after the yellow fever booster vaccination.

For the CDR3, the sequence is CASSFGTLAGGTTDTQYF. Read as DNA, the sequence is TGCGCCAGCAGCTTTGGGACACTAGCGGGGGGAACCACAGATACGCAGTATTTT. The chain is encoded by TRBV5-1 joined to TRBJ2-3; 12 central nucleotides agree with TRBD2. Based on the germline V gene, the CDR1 and CDR2 sequences are SGHRS and YFSETQ. Germline trimming amounts to 2 bases on V and 2 bases on J, with 9 as the count of junction bases outside the gene matches. The CDR3 holds 18 amino acids from the cysteine to the phenylalanine. The kept DNA is CDR3 alone, 54 bases in frame from the first base.